In this sample, the clone carrying this T cell receptor beta chain turned up a few times. Every isolated RNA sample was fully reverse transcribed, so sequencing captured expressed TCRB transcripts. Profiled with immunoSEQ multiplex PCR; TCRdb holds only in-frame clones, not every one. This sample has roughly 330,000 clones, with approximately 10% found just once. These data come from a study of beta chain features in type 1 diabetes. Trimming left V 0 bases short and J 13 bases short, with 13 bases between. Germline-derived CDR1 and CDR2 are KGHSH and LQKENI. This CDR3 contains 13 residues. This clonotype was sampled from a woman aged 25 to 39 in good health. The rearrangement joins TRBV18 to TRBJ2-1; no firm D call. The sequencing input was naive CD4+ T cells from blood. The CDR3 sequence is CASSPPGELPQFF. In DNA, the CDR3 is TGTGCCAGCTCACCACCTGGAGAATTGCCACAGTTCTTC.